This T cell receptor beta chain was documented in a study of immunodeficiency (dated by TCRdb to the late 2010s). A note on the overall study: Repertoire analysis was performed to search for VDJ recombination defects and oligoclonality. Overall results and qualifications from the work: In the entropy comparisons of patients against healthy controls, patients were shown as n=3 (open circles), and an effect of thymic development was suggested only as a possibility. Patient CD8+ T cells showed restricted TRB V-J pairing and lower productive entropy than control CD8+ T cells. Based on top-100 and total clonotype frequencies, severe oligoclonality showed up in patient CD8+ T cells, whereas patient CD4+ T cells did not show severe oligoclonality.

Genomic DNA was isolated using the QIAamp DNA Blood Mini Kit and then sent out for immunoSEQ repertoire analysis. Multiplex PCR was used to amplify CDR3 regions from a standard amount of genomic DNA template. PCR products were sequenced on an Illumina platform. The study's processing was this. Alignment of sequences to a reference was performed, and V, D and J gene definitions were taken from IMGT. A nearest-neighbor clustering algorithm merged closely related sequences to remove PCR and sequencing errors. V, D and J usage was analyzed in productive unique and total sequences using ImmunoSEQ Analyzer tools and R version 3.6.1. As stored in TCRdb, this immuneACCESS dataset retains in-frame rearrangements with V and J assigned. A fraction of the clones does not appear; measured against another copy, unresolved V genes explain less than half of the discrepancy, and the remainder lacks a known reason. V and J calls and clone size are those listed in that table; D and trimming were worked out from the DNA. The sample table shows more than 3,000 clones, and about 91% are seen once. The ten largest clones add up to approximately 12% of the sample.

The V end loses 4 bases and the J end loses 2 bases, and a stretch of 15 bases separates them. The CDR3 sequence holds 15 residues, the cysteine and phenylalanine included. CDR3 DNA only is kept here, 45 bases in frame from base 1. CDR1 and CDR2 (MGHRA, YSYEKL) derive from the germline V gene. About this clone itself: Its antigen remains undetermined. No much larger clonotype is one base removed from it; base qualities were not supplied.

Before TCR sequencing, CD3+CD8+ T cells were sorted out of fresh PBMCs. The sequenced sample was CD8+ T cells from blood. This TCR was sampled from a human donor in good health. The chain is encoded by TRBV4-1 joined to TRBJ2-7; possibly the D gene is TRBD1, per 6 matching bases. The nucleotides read TGCGCCAGCAGCCTAGTAGGACAGTTAGCCTACGAGCAGTACTTC. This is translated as CASSLVGQLAYEQYF.